These 29 T cell receptor beta chains share one sample of origin, sequenced in a study of cytomegalovirus exposure and HLA in healthy donors. Only in-frame clones appear in the TCRdb table, and some are missing; sequencing was by immunoSEQ multiplex PCR. The sample comprises about 84,000 clones, roughly 93% of which are singletons, and about 2.2% rests with the top ten. Sequences were obtained from PBMCs. The receptor set was obtained from a man aged 25-45 years in good health and CMV-seronegative.

The rearrangement joins TRBV14 to TRBJ1-1, with unresolved D. This CDR3 region has 13 residues. Trimming removed 2 bases at V and 1 base at J, with 5 bases between. Germline CDR1 SGHDN, CDR2 FVKESK. The CDR3 loop reads CASSQPGNTEAFF. The CDR3 DNA is TGTGCCAGCAGCCAACCAGGGAACACTGAAGCTTTCTTT.

The chain carries TRBV4-1 and TRBJ1-5; D is undetermined. The germline V gene has CDR1 MGHRA and CDR2 YSYEKL. V was clipped by 3 bases and J by 7 bases, with 13 bases between them. The CDR3 runs to 14 residues. CDR3 coding DNA: TGCGCCAGCAGCCAGAGAAGCGGGGAACAGCCCCAGCATTTT. This codes for CASSQRSGEQPQHF.

The chain recombines TRBV6-1 with TRBJ1-1; D not resolved. The V end lost 8 bases, the J end lost 3 bases, and 7 bases lay between the germline ends. Germline CDR1 is MNHNS and CDR2 is SASEGT. The length of the CDR3 is 11 residues. The CDR3 loop reads CASGRDTEAFF. CDR3 DNA: TGTGCCAGCGGGAGGGACACTGAAGCTTTCTTT.

There are a few counts of this clone. The chain carries TRBV6-1 and TRBJ1-5, with D unclear. Germline V gene data show CDR1 as MNHNS and CDR2 as SASEGT. The CDR3 sequence is 15 residues long. Trimming left V 1 base short and J 5 bases short, with 12 bases between. The CDR3: CASSEGLRRDQPQHF. CDR3 coding DNA: TGTGCCAGCAGTGAAGGCCTACGGAGAGATCAGCCCCAGCATTTT.

The V and J genes are TRBV2 and TRBJ2-7; TRBD1 agrees at 7 bases. V lost 1 base and J lost 7; bases outside the gene matches: 7. The CDR3 covers 14 residues. CDR1 is SNHLY, CDR2 FYNNEI, per germline. This chain's CDR3 is CASSEDLSTGEQYF. The DNA for the CDR3 is TGTGCCAGCAGTGAAGATCTATCGACAGGGGAGCAGTACTTC.

The CDR3 coding sequence is TGTGCCAGCAGTGGGCAGACAGGGCCCCAGGAGCAGTTCTTC. This encodes CASSGQTGPQEQFF. The rearrangement links TRBV25-1 to TRBJ2-1; 7 bases are a match to TRBD1. The ends lost 4 bases at V and 10 bases at J; junction bases unmatched: 10. Germline CDR1 MGHDK, CDR2 SYGVNS. The CDR3 runs to 14 residues.

The genes are TRBV12-2 and TRBJ1-6; the D call TRBD1 from the table was never checked on the DNA. TRBV12-2 constitutes a pseudogene. This CDR3 comprises 17 residues. CDR3 sequence reads: CASRYRTGGFHNSPLHF. CDR3 sequence (DNA): TGTGCAAGTCGCTACCGGACAGGGGGCTTCCATAATTCACCCCTCCACTTT.

The V call is TRBV27, the J call TRBJ2-1, with 10 bases lining up with TRBD2. Per the germline V gene, CDR1 is MNHEY and CDR2 is SMNVEV (reference sequence). This CDR3 has 17 residues. V gave up 2 bases and J gave up 5 bases; unmatched junction bases: 9. Written as DNA, the CDR3 is TGTGCCAGCAGTTTAGCCAGGGGGCTAGCGGGGGACAATGAGCAGTTCTTC. This sequence encodes CASSLARGLAGDNEQFF.

The J gene is TRBJ1-5, the V gene TRBV23-1; D gene uncertain. TRBV23-1 is marked as an open reading frame, function uncertain. V was cut by 4 bases and J by 7 bases, with 14 bases left in between. The CDR3 loop spans 14 amino acids. CDR3 region: CASSLPPVAQPQHF. CDR3 bases: TGCGCCAGCAGTCTCCCCCCCGTGGCCCAGCCCCAGCATTTT.

In its sample, this clone was seen a few times. V and J are TRBV6-4 and TRBJ2-3; a weak D match, TRBD1 (5 bases). This CDR3 is 14 amino acids long. With 6 bases removed from V and 0 bases from J, the gap between germline ends came to 10 bases. Germline values: CDR1 MRHNA, CDR2 SNTAGT. The chain's CDR3 is CASSQGPSTDTQYF. CDR3 in DNA: TGTGCCAGCAGCCAGGGTCCAAGCACAGATACGCAGTATTTT.

This chain uses TRBV7-9 with TRBJ1-1, with D unclear. Looked up from germline, CDR1 is SEHNR and CDR2 is FQNEAQ (reference sequence). This CDR3 spans 13 amino acids. The V gene lost 0 bases and the J gene lost 8 bases, with 10 bases spanning the gap. The CDR3 loop is CASSLAQDREAFF. The CDR3 DNA is TGTGCCAGCAGCTTAGCGCAGGATAGGGAAGCTTTCTTT.

The chain carries TRBV11-2 and TRBJ2-1, with 8 nucleotides matching TRBD2. This CDR3 region has 14 residues. V was clipped by 1 base and J by 4 bases; unmatched bases: 0. The germline V gene encodes CDR1 SGHAT and CDR2 FQNNGV. CDR3 coding DNA: TGTGCCAGCAGCTTAGCGGGGGGGTACAATGAGCAGTTCTTC. Protein sequence: CASSLAGGYNEQFF.

The chain couples TRBV2 to TRBJ2-4; weak D call: TRBD1 (6 bases). CDR1 and CDR2 from the germline V gene are SNHLY and FYNNEI. V gave up 2 bases and J gave up 4 bases, with 12 bases separating them. This CDR3 has 15 amino acids. CDR3 region: CASSERGTYKNIQYF. The CDR3 DNA is TGTGCCAGCAGTGAAAGGGGGACGTATAAAAACATTCAGTACTTC.

The chain joins TRBV27 to TRBJ2-2; D unclear. Germline values: CDR1 MNHEY, CDR2 SMNVEV (reference sequence). The CDR3 totals 15 residues. V lost 4 bases to trimming and J lost 0 bases, with 9 bases between them. The CDR3 loop is CASSSHSTNTGELFF. The DNA for the CDR3 is TGTGCCAGCAGTTCGCACTCAACGAACACCGGGGAGCTGTTTTTT.

The V call is TRBV28, the J call TRBJ2-5; possible D gene TRBD2, 5 bases. CDR3 size: 15 residues. V was shortened by 3 bases and J by 0 bases, with 11 bases between the two germline ends. Germline V lookup: CDR1 MDHEN, CDR2 SYDVKM. The chain's CDR3 is CASSFDYRYQETQYF. The DNA for the CDR3 is TGTGCCAGCAGTTTTGACTATAGGTACCAAGAGACCCAGTACTTC.

The rearrangement links TRBV6-1 to TRBJ2-7; D not resolved. Germline CDR1 MNHNS, CDR2 SASEGT. The CDR3 totals 12 residues. With 5 bases removed from V and 4 bases from J, the gap between germline ends came to 9 bases. CDR3: CASSYPGYEQYF. The CDR3 DNA sequence: TGTGCCAGCAGTTATCCCGGGTACGAGCAGTACTTC.

This sequence joins TRBV18 and TRBJ2-2; possibly TRBD1 for D (6 bases). This CDR3 contains 16 residues. V was trimmed by 3 bases and J by 2 bases, leaving 13 bases between them. Germline lookup yields CDR1 KGHSH and CDR2 LQKENI. CDR3 residues: CASSPGQFENTGELFF. In DNA form, the CDR3 reads TGTGCCAGCTCACCTGGACAGTTTGAAAACACCGGGGAGCTGTTTTTT. Variable domain in full (rest from reference TRBV18 and TRBJ2-2): NAGVMQNPRHLVRRRGQEARLRCSPMKGHSHVYWYRQLPEEGLKFMVYLQKENIIDESGMPKERFSAEFPKEGPSILRIQQVVRGDSAAYFCASSPGQFENTGELFFGEGSRLTVL.

This chain links TRBV28 with TRBJ1-4; D call uncertain. The length of the CDR3 is 16 residues. Germline CDR1 reads MDHEN; CDR2 reads SYDVKM. Trimming cost V 2 bases and J 5 bases, with 15 bases left between them. The CDR3 sequence: CASSLNSGNWNEKLFF. In DNA form, the CDR3 reads TGTGCCAGCAGTTTAAATAGCGGGAACTGGAATGAAAAACTGTTTTTT. The full variable domain, rest sourced from reference TRBV28 and TRBJ1-4, is DVKVTQSSRYLVKRTGEKVFLECVQDMDHENMFWYRQDPGLGLRLIYFSYDVKMKEKGDIPEGYSVSREKKERFSLILESASTNQTSMYLCASSLNSGNWNEKLFFGSGTQLSVL.

To note about this clone: A much larger clone lies a single base off, so this may be a read error. The chain carries TRBV6-4 and TRBJ2-2, with D possibly being TRBD1 (6 bases). CDR1 and CDR2 from the germline V gene are MRHNA and SNTAGT. CDR3 size: 15 residues. CDR3 amino acids: CASRPGQTNTEELFF. The CDR3 bases are TGTGCCAGCAGACCAGGACAGACGAACACCGAGGAGCTGTTTTTT.

This rearrangement joins TRBV28 to TRBJ1-2; possible D gene TRBD1, 5 bases. There are 16 residues in the CDR3. V lost 5 bases and J 2 bases, leaving 18 bases between the germline ends. Germline V gene data show CDR1 as MDHEN and CDR2 as SYDVKM. The chain's CDR3 is CASSPFTETENYGYTF. CDR3 DNA: TGTGCCAGCAGTCCCTTCACGGAGACAGAGAACTATGGCTACACCTTC.

This clone has just one count. V gene TRBV5-4 combines with J gene TRBJ2-1; TRBD2 aligns across 8 bases. The germline V gene has CDR1 SGHNT and CDR2 YYREEE (reference sequence). This CDR3 contains 17 residues. V was pared by 3 bases and J by 1 base, with 9 bases of the junction left unmatched. The CDR3: CASSSTDGRGSYNEQFF. CDR3 bases: TGTGCCAGCAGCTCAACCGACGGGAGGGGGTCCTACAATGAGCAGTTCTTC.

The chain joins TRBV6-5 to TRBJ1-5; D is undetermined. Trimming took 6 bases from V and 3 from J, leaving 12 bases between them. CDR1 and CDR2 (germline): MNHEY, SVGAGI. This CDR3 comprises 14 residues. CDR3 sequence (DNA): TGTGCCAGCAGGGATGGCGGAGACAATCAGCCCCAGCATTTT. It specifies CASRDGGDNQPQHF.

The chain is built from TRBV6-1 and TRBJ2-1; possibly TRBD1 for D (6 bases). Per the germline V gene, CDR1 is MNHNS and CDR2 is SASEGT. The CDR3 extends over 15 amino acids. V was pared by 4 bases and J by 5 bases, with 15 bases between. CDR3 sequence reads: CASSVLGTPNNEQFF. The CDR3 nucleotides are TGTGCCAGCAGTGTTTTGGGGACACCGAACAATGAGCAGTTCTTC.

This clone was detected once. The chain is built from TRBV5-1 and TRBJ2-5; D perhaps matches TRBD2 (7 bases). CDR1 SGHRS and CDR2 YFSETQ come from the germline V gene. V shed 3 bases and J shed 4 bases, with 16 bases lying between them. The CDR3 covers 15 residues. The chain's CDR3 is CASSSGGARRETQYF. CDR3 in DNA: TGCGCCAGCAGCTCTGGGGGGGCCCGACGAGAGACCCAGTACTTC.

The chain carries TRBV6-6 and TRBJ2-1; 9 bases line up with TRBD1. The CDR3 runs 15 residues. Losses at the gene ends were 4 bases for V and 6 bases for J; bases not matched to a gene: 7. Germline CDR1 MNHNY, CDR2 SVGAGI (reference sequence). The CDR3 DNA sequence: TGTGCCAGCAGTTCCACCGGGACAGGGTTCAATGAGCAGTTCTTC. Protein product: CASSSTGTGFNEQFF.

V and J are TRBV29-1 and TRBJ2-3; no clear D. The CDR3 contains 13 residues. V dropped 4 bases and J dropped 1 base, with 9 bases sitting between them. The germline CDR1 and CDR2 sequences are SQVTM and ANQGSEA. CDR3 loop: CSVGFRGTDTQYF. The CDR3 DNA is TGCAGCGTTGGATTTCGAGGCACAGATACGCAGTATTTT.

DNA of the CDR3: TGTGCCAGCAGTTACGGGGGGAGATTCAATGAGCAGTTCTTC. Encoded protein: CASSYGGRFNEQFF. The chain has TRBV6-5 and TRBJ2-1; D might be TRBD2 (6 bases). Germline V lookup: CDR1 MNHEY, CDR2 SVGAGI. Trimming took off 2 bases at V and 6 bases at J, with 11 bases between the two ends. There are 14 residues in the CDR3.

The chain links TRBV30 to TRBJ2-1, with D possibly TRBD2 on 5 matching bases. The germline gives CDR1 GTSNPN, CDR2 SVGIG (reference sequence). The CDR3 loop spans 11 amino acids. V dropped 3 bases and J dropped 13 bases, with 13 bases sitting between them. Written as DNA, the CDR3 is TGTGCCTGGAGAGAGGTAGCGAACCAGTTCTTC. Translating it yields CAWREVANQFF.

The J gene is TRBJ2-1, the V gene TRBV25-1, with D possibly being TRBD1 (6 bases). Germline CDR1 is MGHDK and CDR2 is SYGVNS. CDR3 length equals 16 residues. V shed 3 bases and J shed 5 bases, with 17 bases lying between them. The CDR3 is CASSDRGRGMDNEQFF. In nucleotides, the CDR3 is TGTGCCAGCAGTGACCGCGGCAGGGGTATGGACAATGAGCAGTTCTTC.